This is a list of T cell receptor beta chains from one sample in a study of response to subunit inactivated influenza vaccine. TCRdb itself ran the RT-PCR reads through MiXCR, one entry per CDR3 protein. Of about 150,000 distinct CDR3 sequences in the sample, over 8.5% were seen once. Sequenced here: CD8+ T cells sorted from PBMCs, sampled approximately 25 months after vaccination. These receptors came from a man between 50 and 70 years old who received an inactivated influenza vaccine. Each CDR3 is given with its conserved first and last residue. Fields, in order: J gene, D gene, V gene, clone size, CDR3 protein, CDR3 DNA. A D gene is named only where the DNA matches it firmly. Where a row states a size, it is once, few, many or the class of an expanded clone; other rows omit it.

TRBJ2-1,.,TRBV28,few,CASSLWDHEQFF,TGTGCCAGCAGTTTATGGGACCATGAGCAGTTCTTC
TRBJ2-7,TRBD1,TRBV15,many,CATSRGTGVVEQYF,TGTGCCACCAGCAGAGGGACAGGGGTTGTCGAGCAGTACTTC
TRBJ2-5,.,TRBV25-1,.,CASSEWSRETQYF,TGTGCCAGCAGTGAGTGGAGTCGGGAGACCCAGTACTTC
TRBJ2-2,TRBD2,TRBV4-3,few,CASSQLLAGGNTGELFF,TGCGCCAGCAGCCAGTTACTAGCGGGGGGAAACACCGGGGAGCTGTTTTTT
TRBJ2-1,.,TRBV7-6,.,CASSLAKNEQSF,TGTGCCAGCAGCTTAGCCAAGAATGAGCAGTCCTTC
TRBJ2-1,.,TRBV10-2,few,CASSESGLSSYNEQFF,TGCGCCAGCAGTGAGTCGGGCTTAAGCTCCTACAATGAGCAGTTCTTC
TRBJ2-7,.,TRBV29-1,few,CSVETLSYEQYF,TGCAGCGTTGAAACTCTTTCCTACGAGCAGTACTTC
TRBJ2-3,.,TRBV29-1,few,CRGADTQYF,TGCAGGGGGGCAGATACGCAGTATTTT
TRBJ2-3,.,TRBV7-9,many,CASSLLTASADTQYF,TGTGCCAGCAGTCTTCTCACAGCCAGCGCAGATACGCAGTATTTT
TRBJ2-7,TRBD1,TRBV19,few,CASSEQGKAYEQYF,TGTGCCAGTAGCGAACAGGGGAAGGCCTACGAGCAGTACTTC
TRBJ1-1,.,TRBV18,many,CASSPMNTEAFF,TGTGCCAGCTCACCAATGAACACTGAAGCTTTCTTT
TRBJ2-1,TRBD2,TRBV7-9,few,CASSSTRLAGGYNEQFF,TGTGCCAGCAGCTCCACAAGACTAGCGGGAGGATACAATGAGCAGTTCTTC
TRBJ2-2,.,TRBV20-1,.,CCARVEEKTNTGELFF,TGCTGTGCTAGAGTGGAAGAGAAAACGAACACCGGGGAGCTGTTTTTT
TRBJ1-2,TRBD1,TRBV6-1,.,CASTSGGLTYGYTF,TGTGCCAGCACATCAGGGGGGTTAACATATGGCTACACCTTC
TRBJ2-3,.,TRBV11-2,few,CASSLGLEPDTQYF,TGTGCCAGCAGCTTAGGACTGGAACCAGATACGCAGTATTTT
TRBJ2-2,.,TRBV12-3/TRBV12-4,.,CASRAGTGELFF,TGTGCCAGCAGAGCAGGGACCGGGGAGCTGTTTTTT
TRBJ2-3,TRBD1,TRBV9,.,CASSVGQGTSVLGTDTQYF,TGTGCCAGCAGCGTAGGACAGGGAACGAGCGTTCTTGGCACAGATACGCAGTATTTT
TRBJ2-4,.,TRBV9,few,CASSPGLGGIQYF,TGTGCCAGCAGCCCCGGTTTAGGAGGCATTCAGTACTTC
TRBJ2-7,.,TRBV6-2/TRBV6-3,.,CASSYPGVYEQYF,TGTGCCAGCAGTTACCCGGGGGTCTACGAGCAGTACTTC
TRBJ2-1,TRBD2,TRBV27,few,CASSLLSGRDDEQFF,TGTGCCAGCAGTTTGTTAAGCGGGAGAGACGATGAGCAGTTCTTC
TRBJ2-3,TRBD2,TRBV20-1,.,CSASVAGGYYTDTQYF,TGCAGTGCTAGTGTAGCGGGGGGGTACTACACAGATACGCAGTATTTT
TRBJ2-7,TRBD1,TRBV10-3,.,CAISDLRTGASSYEQYF,TGTGCCATCAGTGACCTCAGGACAGGGGCGTCCTCCTACGAGCAGTACTTC
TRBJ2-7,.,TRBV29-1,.,CSVLNQGPNEQYF,TGCAGCGTTCTCAATCAGGGACCAAACGAGCAGTACTTC
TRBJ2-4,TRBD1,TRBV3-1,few,CASSSRQGLAKNIQYF,TGTGCCAGCAGCTCTCGACAGGGGCTAGCCAAAAACATTCAGTACTTC
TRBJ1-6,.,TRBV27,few,CASSLVGESPLHF,TGTGCCAGCAGTTTAGTTGGTGAATCACCCCTCCACTTT
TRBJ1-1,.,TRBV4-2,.,CASSQDLLRVTEAFF,TGTGCCAGCAGCCAAGATTTATTGAGGGTCACTGAAGCTTTCTTT
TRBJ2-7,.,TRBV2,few,CASRGPGDSDEQYF,TGTGCCAGCAGGGGCCCGGGGGATAGTGATGAGCAGTACTTC
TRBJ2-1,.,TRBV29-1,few,CSLGTGNEQFF,TGCAGCTTGGGGACTGGCAATGAGCAGTTCTTC
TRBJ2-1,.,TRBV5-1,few,CASSHTGGGNEQFF,TGCGCCAGCAGCCATACCGGGGGAGGCAATGAGCAGTTCTTC
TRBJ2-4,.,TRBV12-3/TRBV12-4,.,CASSLRGERAKNIQYF,TGTGCCAGCAGTTTGAGGGGCGAACGAGCCAAAAACATTCAGTACTTC
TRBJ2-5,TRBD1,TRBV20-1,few,CSAKTGGETQYF,TGCAGTGCTAAGACAGGGGGAGAGACCCAGTACTTC
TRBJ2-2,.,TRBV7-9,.,CASSRERGANTGELFF,TGTGCCAGCAGCCGGGAGAGGGGGGCGAACACCGGGGAGCTGTTTTTT
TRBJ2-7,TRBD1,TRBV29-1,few,CSVEAWGQNSYEQYF,TGCAGCGTTGAAGCTTGGGGACAGAACTCCTACGAGCAGTACTTC
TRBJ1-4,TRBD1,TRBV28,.,CASSPTGATNEKLFF,TGTGCCAGCAGTCCTACAGGGGCAACTAATGAAAAACTGTTTTTT
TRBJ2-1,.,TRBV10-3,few,CATWTGPQGRNEQFF,TGTGCCACCTGGACTGGGCCCCAGGGGAGGAATGAGCAGTTCTTC
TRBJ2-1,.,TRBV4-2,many,CASSPGQYSSYNEQFF,TGTGCCAGCAGCCCCGGGCAGTATAGCTCCTACAATGAGCAGTTCTTC
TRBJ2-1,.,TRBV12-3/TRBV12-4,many,CASTIGHPYNEQFF,TGTGCCAGCACCATCGGACATCCCTACAATGAGCAGTTCTTC
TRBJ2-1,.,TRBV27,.,CASSLIAETYNEQFF,TGTGCCAGCAGTTTAATAGCGGAAACCTACAATGAGCAGTTCTTC
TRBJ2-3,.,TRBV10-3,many,CAISESNAFTDTQYF,TGTGCCATCAGTGAGTCCAATGCTTTCACAGATACGCAGTATTTT
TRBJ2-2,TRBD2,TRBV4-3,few,CASSQDSSGYSGELFF,TGCGCCAGCAGCCAAGATTCTAGCGGGTATTCCGGGGAGCTGTTTTTT
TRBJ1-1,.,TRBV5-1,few,CASSSGGIYTEAFF,TGCGCCAGCAGCTCGGGGGGTATTTACACTGAAGCTTTCTTT
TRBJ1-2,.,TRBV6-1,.,CASSPGQGKYGYTF,TGTGCCAGCAGCCCGGGGCAGGGCAAGTATGGCTACACCTTC
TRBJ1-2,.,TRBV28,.,CASSPIWESKGYTF,TGTGCCAGCAGCCCGATATGGGAATCGAAGGGCTACACCTTC
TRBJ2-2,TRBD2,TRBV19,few,CASTPGTSNTGELFF,TGTGCCAGTACCCCCGGGACTAGCAACACCGGGGAGCTGTTTTTT
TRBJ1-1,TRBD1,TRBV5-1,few,CASSFWGQGLNTEAFF,TGCGCCAGCAGCTTCTGGGGACAGGGTTTGAACACTGAAGCTTTCTTT
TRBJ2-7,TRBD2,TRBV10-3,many,CAISAASGDYEQYF,TGTGCCATCAGTGCGGCTAGCGGGGACTACGAGCAGTACTTC
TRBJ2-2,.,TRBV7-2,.,CASSLGTGDLTGELFF,TGTGCCAGCAGCTTAGGTACAGGCGACTTGACCGGGGAGCTGTTTTTT
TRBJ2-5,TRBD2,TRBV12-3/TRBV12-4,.,CASSSTSGGAGRGTQYF,TGTGCCAGCAGTTCGACTAGCGGGGGCGCGGGGAGGGGGACCCAGTACTTC
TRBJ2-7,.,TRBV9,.,CASSVLGFSYEQYF,TGTGCCAGCAGCGTCTTAGGGTTTTCGTACGAGCAGTACTTC
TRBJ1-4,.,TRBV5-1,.,CASSFTVHRREEKLFF,TGCGCCAGCAGCTTTACCGTTCACCGGAGAGAGGAAAAACTGTTTTTT
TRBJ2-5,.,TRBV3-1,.,CASSHVRFPEETQYF,TGTGCCAGCAGCCACGTAAGATTCCCAGAAGAGACCCAGTACTTC